Each of the 6 T cell receptor beta chains below was sequenced from the same sample in a study of shared clonotypes between healthy human individuals (dated by TCRdb to the early 2020s). The library came from the immunoSEQ multiplex PCR assay. The source is immuneACCESS, and TCRdb retained only in-frame sequences with V and J called. Part of the clones is not carried over; for the studies checked, unresolved V genes explain less than half of this, and the remainder is unexplained. Here the sample has roughly 1 million clones; 75% to 80% occur a single time. The ten largest clones take up approximately 0.5% of the sample. The specimen was memory CD4+ T cells from PBMCs. Sample cell subset or site, as interpreted from the label and publication: CD45RA-negative fraction. These TCRs come from a man between 18 and 29 years old in good health. Some clones in this sample may be carry-over from other donors' samples.

The gene calls are TRBV6-5 and TRBJ2-6; the D is unclear. The CDR3 runs to 14 residues. Germline values: CDR1 MNHEY, CDR2 SVGAGI. V was clipped by 4 bases and J by 1 base, with 5 bases between them. DNA of the CDR3: TGTGCCAGCAGTTCCAATTCTGGGGCCAACGTCCTGACTTTC. Protein: CASSSNSGANVLTF.

The chain has TRBV21-1 and TRBJ2-7; the table gives TRBD1 as D, unverified against the DNA. TRBV21-1 is an annotated pseudogene. This CDR3 region has 13 residues. CDR3 protein: CASRGTGDYEQYF. CDR3 nucleotides: TGTGCCAGCAGAGGGACAGGGGACTACGAGCAGTACTTC.

The V gene is TRBV28, the J gene TRBJ2-2; 12 bases are a match to TRBD2. Germline V CDR1 and CDR2: MDHEN, SYDVKM. V lost 7 bases, J lost 6 bases, and 9 bases stayed unmatched. The CDR3 runs to 16 residues. The CDR3 DNA reads TGTGCCAGCAAGGCGGGACTAGCGGGCCGGCCCGGGGAGCTGTTTTTT. Protein: CASKAGLAGRPGELFF.

The chain employs TRBV6-5 and TRBJ1-2, with no clear D. Germline V lookup: CDR1 MNHEY, CDR2 SVGAGI. V was clipped by 0 bases and J by 8 bases, with 13 bases between them. This CDR3 is built from 14 residues. The CDR3 sequence: CASSYSAASRGYTF. The DNA of the CDR3 is TGTGCCAGCAGTTACTCTGCGGCCTCGAGGGGCTACACCTTC.

V is TRBV5-1 and J is TRBJ2-1, with TRBD1 as a possible D gene (6 bases). This CDR3 is 16 amino acids long. V lost 0 bases to trimming and J lost 2 bases, with 12 bases between them. The germline V gene has CDR1 SGHRS and CDR2 YFSETQ. The CDR3 DNA reads TGCGCCAGCAGCTTGGCCGGGACACCGACCTACAATGAGCAGTTCTTC. This translates into CASSLAGTPTYNEQFF.

This sequence joins TRBV5-1 and TRBJ1-1; 7 bases are shared with TRBD1. This CDR3 is 16 amino acids long. Germline values: CDR1 SGHRS, CDR2 YFSETQ. V was pared by 5 bases and J by 1 base, with 11 bases of the junction left unmatched. The CDR3 spells CASSFSPTGANTEAFF. The CDR3 coding sequence is TGCGCCAGCAGTTTTTCCCCCACAGGGGCGAACACTGAAGCTTTCTTT.